One and the same sample provided the 8 T cell receptor beta chains below, sequenced in a study of monozygotic twins with inflammatory bowel disease. TCRdb re-analyzed the 5' RACE reads; it lists each CDR3 protein once, without DNA. In total, the table holds around 380,000 distinct CDR3 sequences. The sequencing sample was made of blood. The receptors here all came from a human donor with ulcerative colitis or Crohn's disease, or a healthy co-twin of an affected twin (not recorded which).

The V call is TRBV25-1, the J call TRBJ2-5; TCRdb designates TRBD2, a call that cannot be tested without DNA. In germline, CDR1 is MGHDK, CDR2 SYGVNS. The CDR3 length is 17 residues. CDR3 in amino acids: CASSESPGGRAGGTQYF.

The V and J genes are TRBV20-1 and TRBJ2-3; TCRdb's D call, TRBD2, is unchecked because there is no DNA. CDR1 DFQATT and CDR2 SNEGSKA come from the germline V gene (reference sequence). CDR3 length equals 17 residues. This CDR3 reads CSARDHLAGGPTDTQYF.

The J gene is TRBJ1-2, the V gene TRBV4-2; TCRdb lists TRBD1, though no DNA is available to test this call. This CDR3 has 15 amino acids. Looked up from germline, CDR1 is LGHNA and CDR2 is YNFKEQ. CDR3: CASSPQMAQGEVYTF.

The rearrangement uses TRBV7-2 and TRBJ1-1; TCRdb's assignment of TRBD1 cannot be checked, as there is no DNA. CDR1 is SGHTA, CDR2 FQGNSA, per germline. The CDR3 contains 16 residues. CDR3 residues: CASSLGTRRGGTEAFF.

The J gene is TRBJ2-2, the V gene TRBV5-1; TCRdb selects TRBD2, and the lack of DNA leaves this call unchecked. CDR1 SGHRS and CDR2 YFSETQ come from the germline V gene. The CDR3 contains 17 residues. This chain's CDR3 is CASSLAVSTMNTGELFF.

The chain has TRBV28 and TRBJ1-1; TCRdb selects TRBD1, and the lack of DNA leaves this call unchecked. The CDR3 spans 13 residues. Germline CDR1 and CDR2: MDHEN and SYDVKM. The CDR3: CASTDRGLGEAFF.

The chain recombines TRBV12-3 or TRBV12-4 with TRBJ2-7; TCRdb lists TRBD1, though no DNA is available to test this call. CDR3 length equals 13 residues. CDR3 residues: CASTIDSDYEQYF.

The CDR3 protein is CASSDSVGYGYTF. The V gene is TRBV28, the J gene TRBJ1-2. CDR3 size: 13 residues. In germline, CDR1 is MDHEN, CDR2 SYDVKM.